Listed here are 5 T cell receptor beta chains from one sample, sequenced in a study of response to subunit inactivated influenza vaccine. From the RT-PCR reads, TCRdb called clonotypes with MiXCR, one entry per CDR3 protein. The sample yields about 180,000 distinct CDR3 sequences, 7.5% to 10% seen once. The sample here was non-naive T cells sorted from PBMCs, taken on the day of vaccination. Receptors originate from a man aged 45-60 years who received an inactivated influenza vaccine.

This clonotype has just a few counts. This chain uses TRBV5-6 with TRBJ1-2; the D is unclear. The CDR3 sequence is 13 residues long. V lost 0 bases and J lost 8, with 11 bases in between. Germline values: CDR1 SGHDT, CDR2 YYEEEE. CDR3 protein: CASSLDVGRGYTF. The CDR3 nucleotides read TGTGCCAGCAGCTTGGATGTGGGTAGGGGCTACACCTTC.

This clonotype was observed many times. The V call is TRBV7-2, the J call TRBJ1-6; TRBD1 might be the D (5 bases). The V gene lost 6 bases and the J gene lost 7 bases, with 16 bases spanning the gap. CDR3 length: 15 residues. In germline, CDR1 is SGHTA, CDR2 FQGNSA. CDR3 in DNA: TGTGCCAGCAGACCCCCCCCCGGGGGGAATTCACCCCTCCACTTT. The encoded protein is CASRPPPGGNSPLHF.

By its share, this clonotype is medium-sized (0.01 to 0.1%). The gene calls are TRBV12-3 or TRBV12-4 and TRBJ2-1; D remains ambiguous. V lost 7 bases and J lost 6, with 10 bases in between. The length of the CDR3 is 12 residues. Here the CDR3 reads CASMHPPNEQFF. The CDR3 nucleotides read TGTGCCAGCATGCACCCCCCCAATGAGCAGTTCTTC.

The CDR3 DNA follows: TGTGCCAGCAGTTCGGGCAGCGCGACCCAGTACTTC. It specifies CASSSGSATQYF. The chain is built from TRBV12-3 or TRBV12-4 and TRBJ2-5; D call uncertain. Trimming cost V 4 bases and J 7 bases, with 10 bases left between them. The CDR3 contains 12 residues.

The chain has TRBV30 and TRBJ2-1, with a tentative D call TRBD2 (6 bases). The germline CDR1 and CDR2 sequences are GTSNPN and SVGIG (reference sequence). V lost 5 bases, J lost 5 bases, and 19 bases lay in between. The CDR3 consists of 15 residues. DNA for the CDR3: TGTGCCTGGCGGGGGACTCGCCTGCGGAACAATGAGCAGTTCTTC. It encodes CAWRGTRLRNNEQFF. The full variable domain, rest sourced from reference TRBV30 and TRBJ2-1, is SQTIHQWPATLVQPVGSPLSLECTVEGTSNPNLYWYRQAAGRGLQLLFYSVGIGQISSEVPQNLSASRPQDRQFILSSKKLLLSDSGFYLCAWRGTRLRNNEQFFGPGTRLTVL.